This T cell receptor (beta chain) was documented in a study of cytomegalovirus exposure and HLA in healthy donors. Study observations and caveats: Overall, around 160 TCR beta chains were annotated as cytomegalovirus-associated. The dataset shows that most TCR sequences were rare, while some public TCRs occurred in many donors. Testing in vitro showed three CMV-associated chains specific for CMV antigens.

About this clone itself: The antigen is not known.

Profiled with immunoSEQ multiplex PCR; TCRdb holds only in-frame clones, not every one. Among some 140,000 clones, roughly 81% were seen once, and the ten largest hold 1.4% to 1.5%. Between the trimmed V and J ends, which lost 4 bases and 0 bases, there was a span of 6 bases. The CDR3 has 13 amino acids. Germline-derived CDR1 and CDR2 are SGHTA and FQGNSA. The chain is built from TRBV7-2 and TRBJ1-2; no clear D. Sequenced sample: PBMCs. The receptor was derived from a woman younger than 45 in good health and CMV-seronegative. CDR3 protein: CASSSYPNYGYTF. The CDR3 bases are TGTGCCAGCAGCTCCTACCCTAACTATGGCTACACCTTC.